These 25 T cell receptor beta chains originate from one sample sequenced in a study of cytomegalovirus exposure and HLA in healthy donors. Clones were read by immunoSEQ multiplex PCR, and TCRdb kept only the in-frame ones, dropping some. The repertoire consists of about 250,000 clones, with over 75% occurring once and the leading ten covering about 12%. Sequenced material: PBMCs. These receptors were obtained from a man aged 18 to 29 in good health and CMV-seropositive.

The chain recombines TRBV6-1 with TRBJ1-4, with D perhaps TRBD1 (6 bases). This CDR3 spans 13 amino acids. CDR1 is MNHNS and CDR2 is SASEGT in the germline V gene. Trimming stripped 6 bases from V and 14 bases from J, with 19 bases between. The CDR3 coding sequence is TGTGCCAGCAGCGGGCCTCCCCAGGGGATGCTGTTTTTT. Amino acids: CASSGPPQGMLFF.

The chain links TRBV2 to TRBJ2-1; no firm D call. The CDR3 covers 16 residues. Germline V gives CDR1 SNHLY, CDR2 FYNNEI. The V and J ends lost 6 bases and 0 bases respectively, with 15 bases between them. The DNA for the CDR3 is TGTGCCAGCAGCCCCTTCCTCGCGAGCTCCTACAATGAGCAGTTCTTC. Translated: CASSPFLASSYNEQFF.

The CDR3 DNA follows: TGTGCCAGCAGCCTCGGGGGCGCCGGATCCTACGAGCAGTACTTC. It is translated as CASSLGGAGSYEQYF. J is TRBJ2-7 and V is TRBV9; D tentatively reads TRBD1 or TRBD2 (6 bases each). Germline V gene data show CDR1 as SGDLS and CDR2 as YYNGEE. The CDR3 loop spans 15 amino acids. Trimming took off 4 bases at V and 1 base at J, with 15 bases between the two ends.

Regarding this clone: Relative to the germline gene, one junction end is altered; a read error may explain this. The chain has TRBV6-1 and TRBJ2-7; tentative D call: TRBD2 (6 bases). Germline-derived CDR1 and CDR2 are MNHNS and SASEGT. CDR3 size: 13 residues. The CDR3 sequence: CASSESTPGLAVF. The CDR3 DNA reads TGTGCCAGCAGTGAATCTACCCCGGGACTCGCAGTTTTC.

The V and J genes are TRBV5-5 and TRBJ2-7, with TRBD2 matching 8 bases. Germline V gene data show CDR1 as SGHKS and CDR2 as YYEKEE (reference sequence). The CDR3 consists of 15 residues. Trimming cost V 5 bases and J 4 bases; bases outside gene matches: 11. For the CDR3, the DNA is TGTGCCAGCAGGTCCACTAGCGGCGCTGGGTACGAGCAGTACTTC. This translates into CASRSTSGAGYEQYF.

The rearrangement links TRBV6-1 to TRBJ2-1, with 9 nucleotides matching TRBD1. CDR3 length: 12 residues. V gave up 6 bases and J gave up 7 bases; unmatched junction bases: 1. Germline V gives CDR1 MNHNS, CDR2 SASEGT. In nucleotides, the CDR3 is TGTGCCAGCAGGGGACAGGGTAATGAGCAGTTCTTC. Translating gives CASRGQGNEQFF.

This chain connects TRBV19 to TRBJ2-7; 7 bases map to TRBD1. The CDR3 loop spans 14 amino acids. Germline trimming cut 4 bases from V and 2 bases from J; bases unmatched to any gene: 5. Germline values: CDR1 LNHDA, CDR2 SQIVND (reference sequence). CDR3 DNA sequence: TGTGCCAGTAGTAACCGGGACAGACCCTACGAGCAGTACTTC. Its translation: CASSNRDRPYEQYF. Complete variable domain (other parts from reference TRBV19 and TRBJ2-7): DGGITQSPKYLFRKEGQNVTLSCEQNLNHDAMYWYRQDPGQGLRLIYYSQIVNDFQKGDIAEGYSVSREKKESFPLTVTSAQKNPTAFYLCASSNRDRPYEQYFGPGTRLTVT.

The chain carries TRBV28 and TRBJ2-1; D ambiguous. The germline V and J ends were trimmed by 11 bases and 3 bases, with 11 bases remaining between them. The V gene's germline CDR1 is MDHEN and CDR2 SYDVKM. This CDR3 contains 12 residues. CDR3 protein: CAGSGGYNEQFF. As DNA, the CDR3 is TGTGCCGGCTCGGGCGGCTACAATGAGCAGTTCTTC.

The rearrangement links TRBV15 to TRBJ1-1; 7 nucleotides match TRBD1. The germline V gene encodes CDR1 LNHNV and CDR2 YYDKDF (reference sequence). This CDR3 has 12 amino acids. With V trimmed by 3 bases and J by 11 bases, 6 bases remained unmatched. CDR3 in DNA: TGTGCCACCAGCAGCGACAGGGTTGTCGCTTTCTTT. Amino acid sequence: CATSSDRVVAFF.

The rearrangement uses TRBV9 and TRBJ2-7, with D perhaps being TRBD1 or TRBD2 (5 bases each). The CDR3 has 14 residues. Germline V gene lookup returns CDR1 SGDLS and CDR2 YYNGEE. V lost 0 bases, J lost 2 bases, and 9 bases lay in between. CDR3 region: CASSVGDGPYEQYF. CDR3 nucleotides: TGTGCCAGCAGCGTAGGGGACGGGCCCTACGAGCAGTACTTC.

The V call is TRBV27, the J call TRBJ1-1, with D unclear. CDR1 is MNHEY, CDR2 SMNVEV, per germline (reference sequence). The V end lost 2 bases, the J end lost 1 base, and 8 bases lay between the germline ends. CDR3 length: 14 amino acids. CDR3 residues: CASSLRDWNTEAFF. CDR3 bases: TGTGCCAGCAGTTTACGAGACTGGAACACTGAAGCTTTCTTT.

The chain uses TRBV5-4 and TRBJ2-7; 10 positions match TRBD2. CDR3 length equals 14 residues. After removal of 4 bases from V and 6 bases from J, the junction contained 7 bases not matched to a gene. Germline loops: CDR1 SGHNT, CDR2 YYREEE (reference sequence). This CDR3 is CASSPPGTSVEQYF. CDR3 coding DNA: TGTGCCAGCAGCCCCCCCGGGACTAGCGTCGAGCAGTACTTC.

This clone was recorded at least ten times. V is TRBV6-5 and J is TRBJ1-1; D is uncertain. The CDR3 is 14 amino acids. CDR1 is MNHEY and CDR2 is SVGAGI in the germline V gene. V lost 2 bases to trimming and J lost 10 bases, with 17 bases between them. This CDR3 reads CASSYRVAGRGAFF. The CDR3 DNA is TGTGCCAGCAGTTACCGCGTTGCAGGACGGGGAGCTTTCTTT.

Comment on this clone: Other DNA sequences in the sample encode the same CDR3. The V gene is TRBV30, the J gene TRBJ1-4; 8 positions match TRBD1. The CDR3 is 14 amino acids. The trim removed 3 bases at V and 1 base at J, leaving 1 base unmatched. CDR1 is GTSNPN, CDR2 SVGIG, per germline (reference sequence). The CDR3 nucleotides are TGTGCCTGGAGAGGACAGGGAACTAATGAAAAACTGTTTTTT. Translating it yields CAWRGQGTNEKLFF.

This chain links TRBV27 with TRBJ2-7; 9 bases fit TRBD2. After removal of 5 bases from V and 1 base from J, the junction contained 12 bases not matched to a gene. The CDR3 totals 17 residues. CDR1 is MNHEY, CDR2 SMNVEV, per germline (reference sequence). Here the CDR3 reads CASSLLKGTSQSYEQYF. The CDR3, as DNA: TGTGCCAGCAGTCTATTGAAAGGGACTAGCCAATCCTACGAGCAGTACTTC.

The chain has TRBV5-4 and TRBJ1-2, with D perhaps TRBD1 (5 bases). Trimming took 2 bases from V and 4 from J, leaving 18 bases between them. This CDR3 region has 16 residues. In germline, CDR1 is SGHNT, CDR2 YYREEE (reference sequence). Here the CDR3 DNA reads TGTGCCAGCAGCTTCTTAGCTACACGGGACTTCTATGGCTACACCTTC. Residues: CASSFLATRDFYGYTF.

The V call is TRBV4-1, the J call TRBJ2-3; D is uncertain. Germline V lookup: CDR1 MGHRA, CDR2 YSYEKL. V lost 2 bases and J 0 bases, leaving 6 bases between the germline ends. The CDR3 contains 14 residues. Here the CDR3 DNA reads TGCGCCAGCAGCCAAAGAGCTAGCACAGATACGCAGTATTTT. Translation: CASSQRASTDTQYF.

This rearrangement joins TRBV30 to TRBJ2-5; D gene unclear. Germline lookup yields CDR1 GTSNPN and CDR2 SVGIG (reference sequence). Between the trimmed V and J ends, which lost 3 bases and 5 bases, there was a span of 7 bases. The CDR3 runs to 11 residues. CDR3 DNA: TGTGCCTGGAGCCCGAGCGAGACCCAGTACTTC. Translating gives CAWSPSETQYF.

In the case of this clone: A read error may produce the germline difference seen at one junction end. The chain carries TRBV9 and TRBJ2-7; 16 nucleotides agree with TRBD2. CDR3 length: 17 amino acids. Per the germline V gene, CDR1 is SGDLS and CDR2 is YYNGEE. CDR3 loop: CASSVSGLAGGSFEQYF. As DNA, the CDR3 is TGTGCCAGCAGCGTATCGGGACTAGCGGGAGGGTCCTTCGAGCAGTACTTC.

The V call is TRBV2, the J call TRBJ2-1; the match to TRBD2 covers 8 bases. V trimming: 7 bases; J trimming: 8 bases; junction bases outside the gene matches: 13. The length of the CDR3 is 15 residues. Germline CDR1 and CDR2: SNHLY and FYNNEI. CDR3 loop: CASTPGTSDDDEQFF. In nucleotides, the CDR3 is TGTGCCAGCACTCCCGGGACTAGTGACGACGATGAGCAGTTCTTC.

The J gene is TRBJ2-7, the V gene TRBV5-4, with 13 bases that match TRBD2. Germline V gene sequence: CDR1 SGHNT, CDR2 YYREEE (reference sequence). The junction had 7 bases not matched to a gene; V was cut back by 4 bases and J by 6 bases. This CDR3 is 15 amino acids long. The CDR3 sequence is CASSVGLAGRSEQYF. In nucleotides, the CDR3 is TGTGCCAGCAGCGTGGGACTAGCGGGACGAAGCGAGCAGTACTTC.

The chain has TRBV2 and TRBJ2-6; TRBD1 or TRBD2 may be the D gene (6 bases each). This CDR3 has 15 amino acids. V gave up 4 bases and J gave up 2 bases, with 9 bases separating them. The germline CDR1 and CDR2 sequences are SNHLY and FYNNEI. The CDR3 region has the DNA TGTGCCAGCAGTGTAAGGGGGGCTGGGGCCAACGTCCTGACTTTC. It codes for CASSVRGAGANVLTF.

The rearrangement joins TRBV7-6 to TRBJ2-3; unclear D gene. This CDR3 region has 16 residues. V lost 0 bases and J 2 bases, leaving 12 bases between the germline ends. Per the germline V gene, CDR1 is SGHVS and CDR2 is FNYEAQ. CDR3 amino acids: CASSLAAEDDTDTQYF. CDR3 nucleotide sequence: TGTGCCAGCAGCTTAGCGGCGGAAGATGACACAGATACGCAGTATTTT.

The chain carries TRBV5-1 and TRBJ2-2, with 9 bases identical to TRBD1. Germline V gene lookup returns CDR1 SGHRS and CDR2 YFSETQ. This CDR3 has 16 residues. The V and J ends lost 0 bases and 4 bases, in that order; junction bases with no gene match: 4. The CDR3: CASSLGGQGLTGELFF. CDR3 nucleotide sequence: TGCGCCAGCAGCTTGGGGGGACAGGGCCTCACCGGGGAGCTGTTTTTT.

This chain joins TRBV27 and TRBJ1-1; no reliable D call. This CDR3 spans 13 amino acids. Germline V gene sequence: CDR1 MNHEY, CDR2 SMNVEV (reference sequence). V was pared by 0 bases and J by 3 bases, with 5 bases between. In nucleotides, the CDR3 is TGTGCCAGCAGTTTATCTAGGGACACTGAAGCTTTCTTT. Translated, it gives CASSLSRDTEAFF.